A single sample is the source of the 19 T cell receptor beta chains below, sequenced in a study of OX40 agonist ivuxolimab in advanced cancers. The data were produced by immunoSEQ multiplex PCR, yet TCRdb's version contains in-frame clones alone and is incomplete. The table includes tens of thousands of clones, 70% to 90% detected once. The sample was CD4+ or CD8+ T cells sorted from blood, taken in a trial of the OX40 agonist ivuxolimab. The receptors shown here come from an adult with an advanced solid tumor such as melanoma, head and neck, liver or kidney cancer.

This rearrangement joins TRBV7-6 to TRBJ2-4, with 10 nucleotides matching TRBD1. This CDR3 has 17 amino acids. Germline V CDR1 and CDR2: SGHVS, FNYEAQ. J lost 7 bases, V lost 5 bases, and 14 bases had no gene match. The DNA for the CDR3 is TGTGCCAGCAGCAACCGTCCCGGGACAGGGGATGATAACATTCAGTACTTC. Encoded protein: CASSNRPGTGDDNIQYF.

The rearrangement joins TRBV5-4 to TRBJ2-5; the D is unclear. V was trimmed by 0 bases and J by 3 bases, leaving 3 bases between them. Germline V CDR1 and CDR2: SGHNT, YYREEE (reference sequence). This CDR3 is built from 12 residues. Written as DNA, the CDR3 is TGTGCCAGCAGCTTGGTCGAAGAGACCCAGTACTTC. Protein: CASSLVEETQYF.

The CDR3 reads CASSTPGGPGETQYF. The CDR3 region has the DNA TGTGCCAGCAGTACCCCGGGGGGGCCGGGAGAGACCCAGTACTTC. The V call is TRBV6-6, the J call TRBJ2-5, with 8 positions matching TRBD2. Per the germline V gene, CDR1 is MNHNY and CDR2 is SVGAGI (reference sequence). V gave up 5 bases and J gave up 4 bases; unmatched junction bases: 9. The CDR3 consists of 15 residues.

The J gene is TRBJ2-2, the V gene TRBV29-1, with a tentative D call TRBD1 (6 bases). The germline gives CDR1 SQVTM, CDR2 ANQGSEA. Trimming pared 0 bases from V and 1 base from J, leaving 15 bases between. The length of the CDR3 is 17 residues. In DNA, the CDR3 is TGCAGCGTTGAAGACCCAAGGACAGCTCGGAACACCGGGGAGCTGTTTTTT. Encoded protein: CSVEDPRTARNTGELFF.

The rearrangement links TRBV18 to TRBJ2-1, with D possibly matching TRBD1 (6 bases). The V end lost 2 bases, the J end lost 7 bases, and 12 bases lay between the germline ends. The CDR3 length is 14 residues. Germline V gene lookup returns CDR1 KGHSH and CDR2 LQKENI. The CDR3 protein is CASSPNQGRNEQFF. CDR3 nucleotides: TGTGCCAGCTCACCAAACCAGGGGCGGAATGAGCAGTTCTTC.

The V call is TRBV19, the J call TRBJ1-4, with no clear D. The V gene's germline CDR1 is LNHDA and CDR2 SQIVND (reference sequence). V was clipped by 7 bases and J by 6 bases, with 3 bases between them. The CDR3 has 10 residues. The CDR3 region is CASKHEKLFF. The CDR3 DNA reads TGTGCCAGTAAGCATGAAAAACTGTTTTTT.

The V gene is TRBV6-5, the J gene TRBJ1-1; D remains ambiguous. The CDR3 is 13 residues long. Trimming left V 7 bases short and J 4 bases short, with 13 bases between. From germline, CDR1 is MNHEY and CDR2 SVGAGI. The CDR3 reads CASTHRDATEAFF. The CDR3 nucleotides are TGTGCCAGCACCCATAGGGATGCCACTGAAGCTTTCTTT.

The chain recombines TRBV6-5 with TRBJ2-1; TRBD2 aligns across 7 bases. The length of the CDR3 is 15 residues. The germline V gene has CDR1 MNHEY and CDR2 SVGAGI. Unmatched junction bases numbered 6, after V lost 5 bases and J lost 2 bases. The CDR3 DNA reads as TGTGCCAGCAGTCAGACTAGCCTCCCCTACAATGAGCAGTTCTTC. This gives the protein CASSQTSLPYNEQFF.

The V gene is TRBV19, the J gene TRBJ2-7; D is unclear. The V gene's germline CDR1 is LNHDA and CDR2 SQIVND (reference sequence). Deletions cut 10 bases from V and 3 bases from J, with 13 bases between. The CDR3 extends over 12 amino acids. The CDR3 protein is CATSDTNYEQYF. The CDR3 nucleotides are TGTGCCACCAGTGACACCAACTACGAGCAGTACTTC.

The chain carries TRBV4-2 and TRBJ2-2; a weak D match, TRBD2 (5 bases). This CDR3 comprises 18 residues. V was cut by 0 bases and J by 6 bases, with 20 bases left in between. Germline V gene data show CDR1 as LGHNA and CDR2 as YNFKEQ. The CDR3 loop reads CASSQEGLLRRGSGELFF. CDR3 DNA sequence: TGTGCCAGCAGCCAAGAAGGGTTGCTGCGGAGAGGGTCCGGGGAGCTGTTTTTT.

V and J are TRBV12-5 and TRBJ1-1, with D perhaps matching TRBD1 (6 bases). This CDR3 is 11 amino acids long. Germline V gene sequence: CDR1 LGHNT, CDR2 FRNRAP. Trimming left V 4 bases short and J 7 bases short, with 7 bases between. CDR3 in DNA: TGTGCTAGTGGTTGGACAGTTGAAGCTTTCTTT. This sequence encodes CASGWTVEAFF.

The chain couples TRBV6-1 to TRBJ1-5; D not resolved. Trimming cost V 1 base and J 5 bases, with 12 bases left between them. The germline V gene encodes CDR1 MNHNS and CDR2 SASEGT. This CDR3 contains 15 residues. The CDR3 protein is CASSEDGQEDQPQHF. CDR3 in DNA: TGTGCCAGCAGTGAAGACGGGCAGGAGGATCAGCCCCAGCATTTT.

In this sample, this clone turned up a few times. The chain employs TRBV18 and TRBJ2-7; 10 positions match TRBD1. CDR3 length: 16 residues. Germline V gene sequence: CDR1 KGHSH, CDR2 LQKENI. V was clipped by 4 bases and J by 6 bases; unmatched bases: 12. For the CDR3, the DNA is TGTGCCAGCTCACTGTCCGGGACAGGGGCCCCTCGCGAGCAGTACTTC. The encoded protein is CASSLSGTGAPREQYF.

DNA for the CDR3: TGTGCCAGCAGACCGACAGGGAACTGGAACACTGAAGCTTTCTTT. Encoded protein: CASRPTGNWNTEAFF. This chain connects TRBV6-1 to TRBJ1-1; 7 nucleotides line up with TRBD1. Germline V gene sequence: CDR1 MNHNS, CDR2 SASEGT. Trimming took 6 bases from V and 1 from J; bases not matched to a gene: 8. This CDR3 region has 15 residues.

The V and J genes are TRBV5-6 and TRBJ2-3; D is undetermined. CDR3 length: 12 residues. Germline CDR1 is SGHDT and CDR2 is YYEEEE. V lost 1 base and J 7 bases, leaving 7 bases between the germline ends. CDR3 region: CASSLITNTQYF. The CDR3 region has the DNA TGTGCCAGCAGCTTGATCACCAATACGCAGTATTTT.

The chain recombines TRBV5-6 with TRBJ2-7, with 9 bases lining up with TRBD1. V shed 3 bases, J shed 2 bases, and the junction held 9 bases outside the gene matches. Germline lookup yields CDR1 SGHDT and CDR2 YYEEEE. CDR3 size: 16 residues. CDR3 bases: TGTGCCAGCAGCTCCCTCCTCCGGGACAGGGCCTACGAGCAGTACTTC. This translates into CASSSLLRDRAYEQYF.

V is TRBV18 and J is TRBJ2-1; D is uncertain. The CDR3 sequence is 13 residues long. With 6 bases removed from V and 12 bases from J, the gap between germline ends came to 18 bases. The germline gives CDR1 KGHSH, CDR2 LQKENI. CDR3 bases: TGTGCCAGCTCGCCCCCAACAACCCCGACGCAGTTCTTC. Residues: CASSPPTTPTQFF.

The rearrangement uses TRBV6-1 and TRBJ1-1; 10 bases agree with TRBD1. CDR1 and CDR2 from the germline V gene are MNHNS and SASEGT. J gave up 7 bases and V 0 bases, and 5 bases lay outside the gene matches. This CDR3 is built from 15 residues. In DNA form, the CDR3 reads TGTGCCAGCAGTGAAGCGGGACAGGGGATTAATGAAGCTTTCTTT. It yields the protein CASSEAGQGINEAFF.

The chain uses TRBV5-4 and TRBJ1-1; D not certain. Trimming took 6 bases from V and 0 from J, leaving 12 bases between them. CDR3 length: 14 residues. Germline V lookup: CDR1 SGHNT, CDR2 YYREEE (reference sequence). The CDR3 loop reads CASTGPAMNTEAFF. The CDR3 nucleotides read TGTGCCAGCACAGGCCCCGCTATGAACACTGAAGCTTTCTTT.